This T cell receptor (beta chain) was recorded in a study of cytomegalovirus exposure and HLA in healthy donors. At the level of the study: Earlier, 150 million to 200 million T cells were analyzed, and some 120 million unique TCR beta sequences were found among them.

PCR employed 60 Vbeta and 13 Jbeta primers. Sequencing used immunoSEQ multiplex PCR; TCRdb keeps in-frame clones, though not all of them. The sample contains 160,000 or so clones, approximately 78% of which appear only once. Trimming removed 1 base from V and 4 bases from J, with 11 bases in between. Germline V gene lookup returns CDR1 LGHNA and CDR2 YNFKEQ. This CDR3 comprises 16 residues. Overall study results and limits: Associated with cytomegalovirus, according to the listing, were around 170 TCR beta chains. Associated with HLA alleles at 0.05 false discovery rate in a later analysis were 16,951 TCR beta sequences.

As concerns this clone: Its specificity is not known.

The sequenced sample consisted of PBMCs. J is TRBJ1-6 and V is TRBV4-2; the D is unclear. The clonotype comes from a male donor in good health and CMV-seronegative. The CDR3 loop is CASSQGGSLYNSPLHF. Written as DNA, the CDR3 is TGTGCCAGCAGCCAAGGCGGCAGTCTTTATAATTCACCCCTCCACTTT.